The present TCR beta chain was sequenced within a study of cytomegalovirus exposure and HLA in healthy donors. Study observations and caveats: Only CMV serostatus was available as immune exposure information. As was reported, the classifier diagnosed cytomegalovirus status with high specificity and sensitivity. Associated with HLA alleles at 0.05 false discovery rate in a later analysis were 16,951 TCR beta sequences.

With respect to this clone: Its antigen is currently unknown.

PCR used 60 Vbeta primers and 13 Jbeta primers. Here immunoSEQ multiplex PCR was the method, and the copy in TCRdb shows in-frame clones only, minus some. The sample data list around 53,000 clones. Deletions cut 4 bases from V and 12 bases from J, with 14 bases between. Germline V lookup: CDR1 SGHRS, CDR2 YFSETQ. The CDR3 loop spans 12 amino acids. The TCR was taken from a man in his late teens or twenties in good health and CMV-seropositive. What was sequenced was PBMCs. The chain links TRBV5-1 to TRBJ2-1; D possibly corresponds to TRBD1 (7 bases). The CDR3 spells CASSTGDSTQFF. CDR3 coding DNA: TGCGCCAGCAGCACGGGGGACAGTACGCAGTTCTTC. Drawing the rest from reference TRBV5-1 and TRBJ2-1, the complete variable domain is KAGVTQTPRYLIKTRGQQVTLSCSPISGHRSVSWYQQTPGQGLQFLFEYFSETQRNKGNFPGRFSGRQFSNSRSEMNVSTLELGDSALYLCASSTGDSTQFFGPGTRLTVL.